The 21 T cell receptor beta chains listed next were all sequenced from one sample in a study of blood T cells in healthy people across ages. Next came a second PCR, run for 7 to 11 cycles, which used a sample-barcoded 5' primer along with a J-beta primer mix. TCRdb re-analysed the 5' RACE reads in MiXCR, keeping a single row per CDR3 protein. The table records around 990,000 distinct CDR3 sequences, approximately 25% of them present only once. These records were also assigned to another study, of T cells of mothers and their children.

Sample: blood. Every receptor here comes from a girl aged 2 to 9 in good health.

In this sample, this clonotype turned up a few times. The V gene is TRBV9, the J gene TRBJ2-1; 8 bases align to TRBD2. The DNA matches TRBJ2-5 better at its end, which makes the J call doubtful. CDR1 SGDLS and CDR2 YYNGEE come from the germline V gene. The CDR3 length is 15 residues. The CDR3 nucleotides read TGTGCCAGCAGCGTAGGGTCGGGGGGGCACGAGACCCAGTACTTC. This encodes CASSVGSGGHETQYF.

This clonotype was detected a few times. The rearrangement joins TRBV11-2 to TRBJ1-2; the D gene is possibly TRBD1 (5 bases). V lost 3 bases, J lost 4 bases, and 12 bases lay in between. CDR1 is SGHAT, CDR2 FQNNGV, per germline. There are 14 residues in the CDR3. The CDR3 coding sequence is TGTGCCAGCAGCTTGGGCCCAGGGACCTATGGCTACACCTTC. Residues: CASSLGPGTYGYTF.

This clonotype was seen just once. In DNA form, the CDR3 reads TGCAGTGCCCCCGTAGGGGACGAGCAGTACTTC. This translates into CSAPVGDEQYF. The chain joins TRBV20-1 to TRBJ2-7, with D maybe TRBD1 (5 bases). From germline, CDR1 is DFQATT and CDR2 SNEGSKA (reference sequence). The CDR3 totals 11 residues. Trimming removed 6 bases at V and 5 bases at J, with 11 bases between.

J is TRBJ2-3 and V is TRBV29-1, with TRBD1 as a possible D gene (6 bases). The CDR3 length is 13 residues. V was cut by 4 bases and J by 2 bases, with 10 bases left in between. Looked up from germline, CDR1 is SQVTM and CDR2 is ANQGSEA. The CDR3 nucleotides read TGCAGCGTTGTGGACAGCCTCACAGATACGCAGTATTTT. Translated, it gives CSVVDSLTDTQYF.

The CDR3 sequence is CASSPHRGLADQETQYF. The CDR3 DNA is TGTGCCAGCAGCCCCCACCGGGGACTAGCGGATCAAGAGACCCAGTACTTC. This chain links TRBV7-2 with TRBJ2-5; 11 bases fit TRBD2. The CDR3 consists of 17 residues. Trimming cost V 5 bases and J 2 bases; bases outside gene matches: 10. Germline values: CDR1 SGHTA, CDR2 FQGNSA.

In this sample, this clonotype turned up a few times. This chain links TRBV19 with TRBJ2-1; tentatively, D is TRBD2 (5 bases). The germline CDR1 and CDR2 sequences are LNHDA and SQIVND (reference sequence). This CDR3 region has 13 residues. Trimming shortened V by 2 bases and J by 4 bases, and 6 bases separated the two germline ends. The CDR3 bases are TGTGCCAGTAGTATACGGGAATACAATGAGCAGTTCTTC. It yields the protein CASSIREYNEQFF.

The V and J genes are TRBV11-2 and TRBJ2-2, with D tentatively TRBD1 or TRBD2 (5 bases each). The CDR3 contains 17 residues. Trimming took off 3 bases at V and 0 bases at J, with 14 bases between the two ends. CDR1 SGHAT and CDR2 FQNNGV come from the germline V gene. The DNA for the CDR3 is TGTGCCAGCAGCTTCTTCATGGGACCAACGAACACCGGGGAGCTGTTTTTT. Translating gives CASSFFMGPTNTGELFF.

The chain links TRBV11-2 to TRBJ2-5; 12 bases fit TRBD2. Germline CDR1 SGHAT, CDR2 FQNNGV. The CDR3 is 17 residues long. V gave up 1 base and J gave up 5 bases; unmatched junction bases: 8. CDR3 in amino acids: CASSLVASSGGVETQYF. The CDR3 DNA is TGTGCCAGCAGCTTAGTGGCGTCTAGCGGGGGGGTCGAGACCCAGTACTTC.

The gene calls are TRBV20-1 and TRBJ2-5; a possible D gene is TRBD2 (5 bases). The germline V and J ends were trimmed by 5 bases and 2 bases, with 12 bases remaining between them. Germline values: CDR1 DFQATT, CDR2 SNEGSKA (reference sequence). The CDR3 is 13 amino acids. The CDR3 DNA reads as TGCAGTGCTCTCACCGGGGATCAAGAGACCCAGTACTTC. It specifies CSALTGDQETQYF.

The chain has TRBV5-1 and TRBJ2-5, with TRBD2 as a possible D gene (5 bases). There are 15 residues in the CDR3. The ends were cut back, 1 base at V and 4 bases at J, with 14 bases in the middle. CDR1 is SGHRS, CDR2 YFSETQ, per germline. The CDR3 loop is CASSLKSFEGETQYF. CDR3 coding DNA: TGCGCCAGCAGCTTGAAGTCTTTCGAGGGAGAGACCCAGTACTTC.

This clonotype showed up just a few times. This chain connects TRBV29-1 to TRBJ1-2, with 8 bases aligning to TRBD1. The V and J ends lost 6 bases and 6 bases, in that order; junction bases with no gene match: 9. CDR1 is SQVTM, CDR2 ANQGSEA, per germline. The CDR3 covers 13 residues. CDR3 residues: CSVAGTGIDGYTF. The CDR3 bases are TGCAGCGTGGCCGGGACAGGAATTGATGGCTACACCTTC.

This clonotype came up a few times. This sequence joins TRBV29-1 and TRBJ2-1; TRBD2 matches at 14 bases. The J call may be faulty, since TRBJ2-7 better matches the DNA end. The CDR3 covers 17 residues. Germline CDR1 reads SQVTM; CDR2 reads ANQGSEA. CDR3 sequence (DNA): TGCAGCGCCATGGGACTAGCGGGAGTTCTTCTTCCCTACGAGCAGTACTTC. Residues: CSAMGLAGVLLPYEQYF.

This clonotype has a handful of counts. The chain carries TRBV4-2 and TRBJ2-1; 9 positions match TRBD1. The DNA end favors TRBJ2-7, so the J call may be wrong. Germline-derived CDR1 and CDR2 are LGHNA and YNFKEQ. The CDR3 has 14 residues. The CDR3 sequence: CASSQGGQGYEQYF. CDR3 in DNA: TGTGCCAGCAGCCAAGGGGGACAGGGCTACGAGCAGTACTTC.

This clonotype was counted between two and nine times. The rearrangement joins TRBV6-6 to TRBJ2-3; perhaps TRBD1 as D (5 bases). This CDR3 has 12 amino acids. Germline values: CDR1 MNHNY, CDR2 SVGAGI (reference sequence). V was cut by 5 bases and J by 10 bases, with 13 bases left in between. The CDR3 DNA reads TGTGCCAGCAGTCCATTAGGGGTGGCGCAGTATTTT. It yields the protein CASSPLGVAQYF.

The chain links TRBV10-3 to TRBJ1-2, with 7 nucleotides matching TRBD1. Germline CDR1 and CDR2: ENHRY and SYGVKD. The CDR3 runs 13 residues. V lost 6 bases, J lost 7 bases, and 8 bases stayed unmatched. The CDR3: CAIREGADPGYTF. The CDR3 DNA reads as TGTGCCATCAGAGAGGGGGCAGATCCTGGCTACACCTTC.

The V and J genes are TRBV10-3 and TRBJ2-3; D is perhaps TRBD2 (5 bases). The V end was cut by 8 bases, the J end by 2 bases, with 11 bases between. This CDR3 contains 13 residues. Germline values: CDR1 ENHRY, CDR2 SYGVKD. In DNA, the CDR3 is TGTGCCATCGTGAAGGACTCCACAGATACGCAGTATTTT. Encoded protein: CAIVKDSTDTQYF.

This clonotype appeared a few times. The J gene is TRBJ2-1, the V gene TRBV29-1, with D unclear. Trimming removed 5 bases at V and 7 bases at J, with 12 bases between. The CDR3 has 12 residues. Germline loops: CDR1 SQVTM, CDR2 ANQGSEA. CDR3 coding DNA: TGCAGCGTTACTATGGACGGGAATGAGCAGTTCTTC. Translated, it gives CSVTMDGNEQFF.

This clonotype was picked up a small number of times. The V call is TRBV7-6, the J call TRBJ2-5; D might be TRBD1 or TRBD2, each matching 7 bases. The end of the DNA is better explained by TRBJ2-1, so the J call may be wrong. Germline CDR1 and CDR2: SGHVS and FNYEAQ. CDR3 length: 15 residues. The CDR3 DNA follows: TGTGCCAGCACCTCTAGGGGGCTAGCGGACGAAGAGCAGTTCTTC. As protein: CASTSRGLADEEQFF.

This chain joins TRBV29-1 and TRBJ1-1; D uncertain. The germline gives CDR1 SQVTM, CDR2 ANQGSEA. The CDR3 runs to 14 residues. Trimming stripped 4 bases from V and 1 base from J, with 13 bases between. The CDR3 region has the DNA TGCAGCGTTGTCGACTGGGCGAAGAACACTGAAGCTTTCTTT. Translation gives CSVVDWAKNTEAFF.

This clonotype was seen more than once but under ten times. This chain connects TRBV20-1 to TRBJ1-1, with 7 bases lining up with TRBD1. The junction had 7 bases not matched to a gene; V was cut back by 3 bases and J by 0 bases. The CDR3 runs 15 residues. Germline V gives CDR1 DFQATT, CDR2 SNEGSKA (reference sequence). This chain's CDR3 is CSASQGDVMNTEAFF. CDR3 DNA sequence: TGCAGTGCTAGCCAGGGGGATGTTATGAACACTGAAGCTTTCTTT.

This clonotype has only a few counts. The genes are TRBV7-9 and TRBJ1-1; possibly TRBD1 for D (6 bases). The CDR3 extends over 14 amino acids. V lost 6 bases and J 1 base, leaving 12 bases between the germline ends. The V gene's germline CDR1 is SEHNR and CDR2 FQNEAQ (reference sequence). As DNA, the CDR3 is TGTGCCAGCAGAACTGGAGGGGGGAACACTGAAGCTTTCTTT. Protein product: CASRTGGGNTEAFF.